This entry lists 25 T cell receptor beta chains sequenced from one sample in a study of blood T cell repertoires in COVID-19. The assay was immunoSEQ multiplex PCR, and TCRdb's table has in-frame clones only and misses some. Here the sample spans more than 200,000 clones, about 90% being singletons. The sequenced material came from peripheral blood. The source is a man younger than 40 with COVID-19, enrolled during active disease.

This clone turned up a few times. The rearrangement joins TRBV3-1 (or the pseudogene TRBV3-2) to TRBJ1-2; 11 nucleotides agree with TRBD1. Per the germline V gene, CDR1 is LGHDT and CDR2 is YNNKEL (reference sequence). With 9 bases clipped from V and 4 bases from J, the junction kept 13 bases outside the gene matches. The CDR3 sequence is 16 residues long. This CDR3 is CASFQRTGGVGYGYTF. CDR3 bases: TGTGCCAGTTTCCAAAGGACAGGGGGCGTTGGCTATGGCTACACCTTC.

This rearrangement joins TRBV4-3 to TRBJ1-2; TRBD1 matches at 7 bases. The CDR3 extends over 16 amino acids. Germline V gene lookup returns CDR1 LGHNA and CDR2 YSLEER. V lost 0 bases to trimming and J lost 8 bases; unmatched junction nucleotides: 12. CDR3 sequence: CASSQDLAGGRGGYTF. DNA for the CDR3: TGCGCCAGCAGCCAAGATCTGGCAGGGGGAAGGGGAGGCTACACCTTC.

V usage is TRBV7-2 and J usage is TRBJ2-3; 8 nucleotides match TRBD1. Losses at the gene ends were 4 bases for V and 6 bases for J; bases not matched to a gene: 6. This CDR3 contains 14 residues. The V gene's germline CDR1 is SGHTA and CDR2 FQGNSA. The CDR3 coding sequence is TGTGCCAGCAGCTCTGGACAGGGAGTGGATACGCAGTATTTT. This encodes CASSSGQGVDTQYF.

CDR3 sequence reads: CASSISPVSNQPQHF. CDR3 DNA: TGTGCCAGTAGTATATCTCCCGTTAGCAATCAGCCCCAGCATTTT. The rearrangement links TRBV19 to TRBJ1-5; D unresolved. Germline CDR1 LNHDA, CDR2 SQIVND (reference sequence). This CDR3 has 15 residues. Trimming stripped 2 bases from V and 0 bases from J, with 8 bases between.

The chain has TRBV5-6 and TRBJ2-7; possibly TRBD1 for D (5 bases). Trimming left V 2 bases short and J 3 bases short, with 12 bases between. The germline V gene has CDR1 SGHDT and CDR2 YYEEEE. This CDR3 spans 14 amino acids. The CDR3 is CASSFQGSIYEQYF. CDR3 DNA: TGTGCCAGCAGCTTCCAGGGTAGTATCTACGAGCAGTACTTC.

This chain links TRBV5-6 with TRBJ1-1, with 9 bases that match TRBD1. The V gene's germline CDR1 is SGHDT and CDR2 YYEEEE. V lost 3 bases, J lost 9 bases, and 3 bases stayed unmatched. There are 12 residues in the CDR3. The CDR3 protein is CASSWDRDQAFF. DNA of the CDR3: TGTGCCAGCAGCTGGGACAGGGACCAAGCTTTCTTT.

The CDR3 loop is CATSKRGGTGELFF. CDR3 sequence (DNA): TGTGCCACTTCCAAGCGGGGAGGCACCGGGGAGCTGTTTTTT. The V and J genes are TRBV24-1 and TRBJ2-2; the match to TRBD2 covers 7 bases. Per the germline V gene, CDR1 is KGHDR and CDR2 is SFDVKD. Trimming at V came to 10 bases and at J to 4 bases, leaving 8 bases not matched to a gene. This CDR3 contains 14 residues.

This chain links TRBV19 with TRBJ2-1; 8 positions match TRBD1. V lost 4 bases, J lost 8 bases, and 19 bases stayed unmatched. Germline lookup yields CDR1 LNHDA and CDR2 SQIVND (reference sequence). The CDR3 has 18 amino acids. The CDR3 DNA sequence: TGTGCCAGTAGTACCTACTTCGGGGGACAGGTTGGTGTCTATGAGCAGTTCTTC. Translation gives CASSTYFGGQVGVYEQFF.

This chain links TRBV29-1 with TRBJ1-4; 7 nucleotides line up with TRBD1. The V gene end was trimmed by 4 bases and the J gene end by 8 bases; junction bases not matched to a gene: 7. Germline assignment: CDR1 SQVTM and CDR2 ANQGSEA. The CDR3 has 13 amino acids. The CDR3 DNA reads as TGCAGCGTTGCCCGGGACAGCGACGAAAAACTGTTTTTT. Translated, it gives CSVARDSDEKLFF.

J is TRBJ1-1 and V is TRBV7-3, with 8 bases fitting TRBD1. The CDR3 length is 15 residues. V lost 4 bases to trimming and J lost 2 bases; unmatched junction nucleotides: 6. CDR1 and CDR2 from the germline V gene are SGHTA and FQGTGA. CDR3 protein: CASSYLGQGNTEAFF. In DNA form, the CDR3 reads TGTGCCAGCAGCTACCTCGGACAGGGTAACACTGAAGCTTTCTTT.

This chain uses TRBV4-3 with TRBJ2-1; D not resolved. V gave up 2 bases and J gave up 0 bases, with 8 bases separating them. CDR1 LGHNA and CDR2 YSLEER come from the germline V gene. CDR3 length: 15 residues. CDR3 amino acids: CASSQILGSYNEQFF. CDR3 coding DNA: TGCGCCAGCAGCCAAATCCTAGGCTCCTACAATGAGCAGTTCTTC.

The V and J genes are TRBV19 and TRBJ2-7; a possible D gene is TRBD2 (6 bases). This CDR3 is built from 15 residues. V lost 1 base and J lost 2, with 12 bases in between. The V gene's germline CDR1 is LNHDA and CDR2 SQIVND (reference sequence). The CDR3 nucleotides are TGTGCCAGTAGTATAGCGGCAGGGACTCCCTACGAGCAGTACTTC. The encoded protein is CASSIAAGTPYEQYF.

The chain links TRBV6-6 to TRBJ2-3, with 7 bases lining up with TRBD1. Germline V gives CDR1 MNHNY, CDR2 SVGAGI (reference sequence). This CDR3 has 15 amino acids. V shed 6 bases and J 3 bases; nucleotides not matched to a gene: 9. The CDR3 DNA reads as TGTGCCAGCAGAAGAAAGGGGGCAGGGACAGATACGCAGTATTTT. Its protein is CASRRKGAGTDTQYF.

The chain carries TRBV27 and TRBJ1-1; D perhaps matches TRBD1 (5 bases). The V end lost 0 bases, the J end lost 2 bases, and 10 bases lay between the germline ends. The CDR3 loop spans 15 amino acids. Germline V gives CDR1 MNHEY, CDR2 SMNVEV (reference sequence). CDR3 sequence (DNA): TGTGCCAGCAGTTTATCAGGGAGGGGCAACACTGAAGCTTTCTTT. Its protein is CASSLSGRGNTEAFF.

The V call is TRBV10-3, the J call TRBJ2-5; D is ambiguous. The CDR3 covers 9 residues. CDR1 is ENHRY, CDR2 SYGVKD, per germline. Trimming shortened V by 6 bases and J by 9 bases, and 5 bases separated the two germline ends. CDR3 protein: CAISASQYF. Written as DNA, the CDR3 is TGTGCCATCAGCGCGTCCCAGTACTTC.

V usage is TRBV2 and J usage is TRBJ1-1, with a tentative D call TRBD1 (5 bases). The CDR3 is made up of 14 amino acids. Germline V gene data show CDR1 as SNHLY and CDR2 as FYNNEI. The V gene lost 4 bases and the J gene lost 2 bases, with 11 bases spanning the gap. CDR3 nucleotide sequence: TGTGCCAGCAGTGCCGACAGACATAACACTGAAGCTTTCTTT. It specifies CASSADRHNTEAFF.

The chain links TRBV29-1 to TRBJ1-5, with D hard to call. V lost 4 bases, J lost 2 bases, and 6 bases lay in between. Germline values: CDR1 SQVTM, CDR2 ANQGSEA. The CDR3 totals 12 residues. The CDR3 region has the DNA TGCAGCGTTGGAGACGGCAATCAGCCCCAGCATTTT. This sequence encodes CSVGDGNQPQHF.

This clone has a single count. The V and J genes are TRBV12-5 and TRBJ1-2; D may be TRBD1 (5 bases). The CDR3 is 13 amino acids. From germline, CDR1 is LGHNT and CDR2 FRNRAP. V gave up 6 bases and J gave up 1 base, with 9 bases separating them. CDR3 in amino acids: CASGWGLNYGYTF. CDR3 sequence (DNA): TGTGCTAGTGGATGGGGCCTTAACTATGGCTACACCTTC.

The rearrangement links TRBV19 to TRBJ2-7; TRBD2 matches at 7 bases. The J segment lost 0 bases and the V segment lost 5 bases, leaving 7 bases of the junction unmatched. Germline loops: CDR1 LNHDA, CDR2 SQIVND (reference sequence). There are 15 residues in the CDR3. The CDR3 coding sequence is TGTGCCAGTAGTGAACCCGTAGCGGGCTCCTACGAGCAGTACTTC. Its translation is CASSEPVAGSYEQYF.

The V call is TRBV18, the J call TRBJ2-1; TRBD2 aligns across 7 bases. V shed 6 bases and J 0 bases; nucleotides not matched to a gene: 17. The CDR3 loop spans 19 amino acids. Germline CDR1 and CDR2: KGHSH and LQKENI. The CDR3 region has the DNA TGTGCCAGCTCTTTTTCAGTCGGTGGCGGCGGGAGCTCCTACAATGAGCAGTTCTTC. Protein: CASSFSVGGGGSSYNEQFF.

The genes are TRBV28 and TRBJ1-5, with D possibly TRBD1 on 5 matching bases. The germline gives CDR1 MDHEN, CDR2 SYDVKM. V was trimmed by 2 bases and J by 0 bases, leaving 11 bases between them. The CDR3 extends over 16 amino acids. In DNA, the CDR3 is TGTGCCAGCAGTTTAGGGTCGGGGGATAGCAATCAGCCCCAGCATTTT. Its protein is CASSLGSGDSNQPQHF.

V usage is TRBV3-1 (or the pseudogene TRBV3-2) and J usage is TRBJ2-3; tentatively, D is TRBD2 (6 bases). V dropped 2 bases and J dropped 4 bases, with 13 bases sitting between them. CDR3 size: 15 residues. Germline-derived CDR1 and CDR2 are LGHDT and YNNKEL (reference sequence). CDR3: CASSQSGGAPDTQYF. The CDR3 nucleotides read TGTGCCAGCAGCCAATCCGGCGGGGCCCCAGATACGCAGTATTTT.

The rearrangement joins TRBV28 to TRBJ1-2; 12 bases agree with TRBD1. Germline V gene data show CDR1 as MDHEN and CDR2 as SYDVKM. The CDR3 consists of 17 residues. V gave up 5 bases and J gave up 6 bases; unmatched junction bases: 13. The CDR3 reads CASSAPGTGGWIDGYTF. The CDR3, as DNA: TGTGCCAGCAGTGCCCCCGGGACAGGGGGCTGGATAGATGGCTACACCTTC.

On this clone itself: In the same sample, other DNA sequences code for this CDR3. The rearrangement uses TRBV18 and TRBJ2-2; 8 nucleotides align to TRBD1. Germline CDR1 KGHSH, CDR2 LQKENI. The CDR3 length is 15 residues. The V and J ends lost 2 bases and 1 base, in that order; junction bases with no gene match: 0. The CDR3 spells CASSPGQGNTGELFF. The CDR3, as DNA: TGTGCCAGCTCACCAGGACAGGGGAACACCGGGGAGCTGTTTTTT.

V gene TRBV25-1 combines with J gene TRBJ1-1; 7 nucleotides agree with TRBD1. The CDR3 is made up of 15 amino acids. J was trimmed by 0 bases and V by 5 bases; bases with no gene match: 6. The germline gives CDR1 MGHDK, CDR2 SYGVNS. CDR3 coding DNA: TGTGCCAGCAGTTCCCGGAGGGGGCTGAACACTGAAGCTTTCTTT. Protein product: CASSSRRGLNTEAFF.